Following are 11 T cell receptor beta chains from one sample sequenced in a study of identical twins. TCRdb re-analysed the 5' RACE reads in MiXCR, keeping a single row per CDR3 protein. The repertoire has 500,000 to 650,000 distinct CDR3 sequences, less than 9% of them found once; the top ten carry 1.5% to 2%. These sequences were also reported in another study, on yellow fever vaccine responses in identical twins.

The sequenced sample was PBMCs. These receptor sequences come from a woman in her late teens or twenties in good health.

Ten or more counts support this clonotype. The chain couples TRBV18 to TRBJ1-6; D not resolved. CDR1 and CDR2 from the germline V gene are KGHSH and LQKENI. V was clipped by 0 bases and J by 16 bases, with 10 bases between them. The CDR3 spans 12 residues. Here the CDR3 reads CASSPPSRILHF. DNA of the CDR3: TGTGCCAGCTCACCACCGAGTCGAATACTCCACTTT.

The V and J genes are TRBV12-3 or TRBV12-4 and TRBJ2-7; D perhaps matches TRBD2 (6 bases). V lost 1 base and J lost 3, with 25 bases in between. The CDR3 totals 19 residues. The CDR3 spells CASSLESKYGGKPFYEQYF. CDR3 sequence (DNA): TGTGCCAGCAGTTTAGAGAGCAAGTATGGCGGGAAACCATTCTACGAGCAGTACTTC.

This clonotype was counted at least ten times. The rearrangement joins TRBV11-2 to TRBJ2-2, with TRBD2 matching over 8 bases. V shed 1 base, J shed 1 base, and the junction held 2 bases outside the gene matches. The germline gives CDR1 SGHAT, CDR2 FQNNGV. This CDR3 is 16 amino acids long. CDR3: CASSLGSGVNTGELFF. As DNA, the CDR3 is TGTGCCAGCAGCTTAGGTAGCGGGGTGAACACCGGGGAGCTGTTTTTT.

The rearrangement links TRBV6-1 to TRBJ2-6, with TRBD1 identical over 10 bases. There are 17 residues in the CDR3. Germline lookup yields CDR1 MNHNS and CDR2 SASEGT. V gave up 7 bases and J gave up 2 bases; unmatched junction bases: 8. CDR3 sequence: CASTKGTGVAGANVLTF. The DNA of the CDR3 is TGTGCCAGCACCAAGGGGACAGGGGTGGCTGGGGCCAACGTCCTGACTTTC.

This chain uses TRBV5-6 with TRBJ2-1; unclear D gene. This CDR3 region has 13 residues. Looked up from germline, CDR1 is SGHDT and CDR2 is YYEEEE. V lost 2 bases and J 4 bases, leaving 7 bases between the germline ends. The CDR3 sequence is CASSFLLYNEQFF. The CDR3 DNA sequence: TGTGCCAGCAGCTTTTTACTTTACAATGAGCAGTTCTTC.

There are many counts of this clonotype. V gene TRBV6-1 combines with J gene TRBJ2-4; 7 bases are a match to TRBD1. CDR1 and CDR2 from the germline V gene are MNHNS and SASEGT. V lost 7 bases and J lost 4; bases outside the gene matches: 7. CDR3 length: 14 residues. CDR3 amino acids: CASNGQDPKNIQYF. The CDR3 DNA follows: TGTGCCAGCAACGGACAGGACCCGAAAAACATTCAGTACTTC.

In its sample, this clonotype was seen many times. The V call is TRBV20-1, the J call TRBJ2-1; TRBD2 aligns across 14 bases. The CDR3 consists of 17 residues. The junction had 8 bases not matched to a gene; V was cut back by 6 bases and J by 1 base. Germline lookup yields CDR1 DFQATT and CDR2 SNEGSKA (reference sequence). The chain's CDR3 is CSATTSGRASSYNEQFF. The CDR3 DNA sequence: TGCAGTGCCACGACTAGCGGGAGGGCCAGTTCCTACAATGAGCAGTTCTTC.

This clonotype was counted at least ten times. The CDR3 DNA reads as TGTGCCAGCAGCTTAGGAGACTACGAGCAGTACTTC. Protein: CASSLGDYEQYF. The chain couples TRBV28 to TRBJ2-7; unclear D gene. CDR1 is MDHEN and CDR2 is SYDVKM in the germline V gene. Trimming stripped 6 bases from V and 3 bases from J, with 9 bases between. The CDR3 consists of 12 residues.

This clonotype has ten or more counts. V is TRBV2 and J is TRBJ2-5; 7 nucleotides align to TRBD2. This CDR3 comprises 15 residues. The junction had 16 bases not matched to a gene; V was cut back by 11 bases and J by 4 bases. Germline CDR1 is SNHLY and CDR2 is FYNNEI. The CDR3 is CAAEGSGNPRETQYF. DNA for the CDR3: TGTGCCGCGGAAGGCAGCGGGAACCCCCGAGAGACCCAGTACTTC.

In its sample, this clonotype was seen a few times. The chain carries TRBV7-7 and TRBJ2-7; 11 bases agree with TRBD2. The CDR3 totals 15 residues. V gave up 5 bases and J gave up 0 bases; unmatched junction bases: 3. Germline CDR1 SSHAT, CDR2 FNYEAQ (reference sequence). In DNA, the CDR3 is TGTGCCAGCAGCAAGGGACTAGCGGTCTCCTACGAGCAGTACGTC. Translated, it gives CASSKGLAVSYEQYV.

The DNA of the CDR3 is TGCAGTGCTAGAACGGGTCTTTGGGACGAGCAGTACGTC. It encodes CSARTGLWDEQYV. The chain recombines TRBV20-1 with TRBJ2-7; no definite D call. This CDR3 spans 13 amino acids. Trimming cost V 2 bases and J 5 bases, with 13 bases left between them. Looked up from germline, CDR1 is DFQATT and CDR2 is SNEGSKA (reference sequence).